Listed below are T cell receptor beta chains from one sample, sequenced in a study of identifying expanded T cells in peripheral blood. Some clones are missing from TCRdb's copy, which holds only in-frame ones; the method was immunoSEQ multiplex PCR. This table has 80,000 to 90,000 clones, 70% to 90% appearing once. What was sequenced was blood. The receptors here all came from a person aged 18 to 70 in good health. Both conserved end residues are part of each CDR3. The order of the fields is CDR3 DNA, CDR3 protein, J gene, clone size, V gene, D gene. The D gene is left open where the match is weak. For some rows the clone size is stated as once, few or many, or as a class when expanded; others skip it.

DNA: TGTGCCAGCAGCCCCGGGACAGGGACCGGGGAGCTGTTTTTT; CDR3: CASSPGTGTGELFF; J: TRBJ2-2; size: .; V: TRBV5-4; D: TRBD1
DNA: TGTGCCAGCTCTCCACCACCCGAGCAGTACTTC; CDR3: CASSPPPEQYF; J: TRBJ2-7; size: .; V: TRBV2; D: .
DNA: TGTGCCAGCAGCTTAAAGCGGGAGGAAACGTACAATGAGCAGTTCTTC; CDR3: CASSLKREETYNEQFF; J: TRBJ2-1; size: .; V: TRBV7-9; D: TRBD2
DNA: TGTGCCAGCAGCCCCGTTGTGGCCGCAGATACGCAGTATTTT; CDR3: CASSPVVAADTQYF; J: TRBJ2-3; size: .; V: TRBV7-8; D: .
DNA: TGTGCCAGCAGTCAGGGGTCCGGGGAGCTGTTTTTT; CDR3: CASSQGSGELFF; J: TRBJ2-2; size: .; V: TRBV7-2; D: .
DNA: TGTGCCAGTAGGGGGACAAGAGGTCAGCCCCAGCATTTT; CDR3: CASRGTRGQPQHF; J: TRBJ1-5; size: .; V: TRBV19; D: .
DNA: TGCGCCAGCAGCCTTCTGCTCGGACTAGCGGGGGGGAACACCGGGGAGCTGTTTTTT; CDR3: CASSLLLGLAGGNTGELFF; J: TRBJ2-2; size: .; V: TRBV4-3; D: TRBD2
DNA: TGTGCCAGCAGCTCCCTAGCGGGAGGGCCATTGGAGACCCAGTACTTC; CDR3: CASSSLAGGPLETQYF; J: TRBJ2-5; size: once; V: TRBV5-5; D: TRBD2
DNA: TGTGCCAGCAGTTCGACCCTTTACGAGCAGTACTTC; CDR3: CASSSTLYEQYF; J: TRBJ2-7; size: .; V: TRBV6-6; D: .
DNA: TGTGCCAGCTCCCTACGGGGGGGTGAGACCCAGTACTTC; CDR3: CASSLRGGETQYF; J: TRBJ2-5; size: few; V: TRBV2; D: TRBD2
DNA: TGTGCCAGCAGTTTAGGGACCGATAACACTGAAGCTTTCTTT; CDR3: CASSLGTDNTEAFF; J: TRBJ1-1; size: .; V: TRBV28; D: .
DNA: TGTGCCAGCAGCTCCGCTAGTCCCACAGATACGCAGTATTTT; CDR3: CASSSASPTDTQYF; J: TRBJ2-3; size: .; V: TRBV5-4; D: .
DNA: TGTGCCAGCAGCTCTTCTAGCGGGTTCTACGAGCAGTACTTC; CDR3: CASSSSSGFYEQYF; J: TRBJ2-7; size: .; V: TRBV6-6; D: TRBD2
DNA: TGTGCCAGCAGCTTAGGACCAACAGGGGTCGAGGGGACCCAGTACTTC; CDR3: CASSLGPTGVEGTQYF; J: TRBJ2-5; size: .; V: TRBV7-8; D: TRBD1
DNA: TGTGCCAGCCGACTCGACTATGGCTACACCTTC; CDR3: CASRLDYGYTF; J: TRBJ1-2; size: few; V: TRBV2; D: .
DNA: TGTGCCAGCAGTACAGGGAACCTGGACTATGGCTACACCTTC; CDR3: CASSTGNLDYGYTF; J: TRBJ1-2; size: .; V: TRBV2; D: .
DNA: TGTGCCAGCAGCTTAGGGCTAAACAATGAGCAGTTCTTC; CDR3: CASSLGLNNEQFF; J: TRBJ2-1; size: .; V: TRBV11-2; D: .
DNA: TGTGCCAGCAGTTCCCCGACAGGGGCTGAAGCTTTCTTT; CDR3: CASSSPTGAEAFF; J: TRBJ1-1; size: .; V: TRBV28; D: TRBD1
DNA: TGTGCCAGCAGCTTACTGTATGGTGACCGGGAGCTGTTTTTT; CDR3: CASSLLYGDRELFF; J: TRBJ2-2; size: .; V: TRBV11-2; D: .
DNA: TGTGCCAGCCGGGGAGCGGGAGTTAGCTACAATGAGCAGTTCTTC; CDR3: CASRGAGVSYNEQFF; J: TRBJ2-1; size: once; V: TRBV21-1; D: .
DNA: TGTGCCAGCAGCTTAGGCCTGGCAGGGGGGGGCAATGAGCAGTTCTTC; CDR3: CASSLGLAGGGNEQFF; J: TRBJ2-1; size: .; V: TRBV13; D: .
DNA: TGTGCCAGCAGCTCCCGGACCGACCGGGGCTACACCTTC; CDR3: CASSSRTDRGYTF; J: TRBJ1-2; size: .; V: TRBV7-2; D: .
DNA: TGCGCCAGCAGCTTGGGGAGCTCTGGAAACACCATATATTTT; CDR3: CASSLGSSGNTIYF; J: TRBJ1-3; size: .; V: TRBV5-1; D: .
DNA: TGTGCCAGCCTTCCGGACAGGGCCGACAATCAGCCCCAGCATTTT; CDR3: CASLPDRADNQPQHF; J: TRBJ1-5; size: .; V: TRBV6-6; D: TRBD1
DNA: TGTGCCAGCAGTACGGGACACCTCTACGAGCAGTACTTC; CDR3: CASSTGHLYEQYF; J: TRBJ2-7; size: once; V: TRBV6-5; D: .
DNA: TGTGCCAGCAGCTTTAGGGCTGAAGCTTTCTTT; CDR3: CASSFRAEAFF; J: TRBJ1-1; size: .; V: TRBV11-2; D: .